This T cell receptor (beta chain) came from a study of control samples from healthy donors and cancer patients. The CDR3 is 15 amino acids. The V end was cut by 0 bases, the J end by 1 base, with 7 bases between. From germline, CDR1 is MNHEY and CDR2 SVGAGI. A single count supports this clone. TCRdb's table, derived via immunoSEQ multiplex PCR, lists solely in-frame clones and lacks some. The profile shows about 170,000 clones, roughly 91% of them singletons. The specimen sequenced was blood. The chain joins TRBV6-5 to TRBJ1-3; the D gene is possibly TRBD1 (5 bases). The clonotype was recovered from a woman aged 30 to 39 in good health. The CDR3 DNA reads TGTGCCAGCAGTTACTCGCAGGGATCTGGAAACACCATATATTTT. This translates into CASSYSQGSGNTIYF.